A single sample gave rise to the 28 T cell receptor beta chains below, sequenced in a study of T cell responses to AZD1222 COVID-19 vaccine. Profiling relied on immunoSEQ multiplex PCR, and the TCRdb table lists in-frame clones only, not all of them. The data hold about 160,000 clones, with 70% to 90% observed a single time. The specimen comprised peripheral blood, sampled 28 days after the second AZD1222 dose. The source of these receptors is an adult who received the AZD1222 COVID-19 vaccine.

The chain couples TRBV6-2 or TRBV6-3 to TRBJ1-2; 10 bases fit TRBD1. Trimming at V came to 2 bases and at J to 4 bases, leaving 4 bases not matched to a gene. Germline CDR1 and CDR2: MNHEY and SVGEGT. This CDR3 region has 15 residues. This chain's CDR3 is CASSYLGQGSYGYTF. The DNA for the CDR3 is TGTGCCAGCAGTTACCTGGGACAGGGGAGCTATGGCTACACCTTC.

The chain is built from TRBV5-1 and TRBJ2-1; D gene unclear. CDR3 size: 15 residues. Germline lookup yields CDR1 SGHRS and CDR2 YFSETQ. The germline V and J ends were trimmed by 0 bases and 2 bases, with 9 bases remaining between them. CDR3 region: CASSLEGGTYNEQFF. CDR3 sequence (DNA): TGCGCCAGCAGCTTGGAAGGCGGAACCTACAATGAGCAGTTCTTC.

The V and J genes are TRBV5-1 and TRBJ2-2, with TRBD2 identical over 9 bases. Germline trimming cut 6 bases from V and 7 bases from J; bases unmatched to any gene: 19. In germline, CDR1 is SGHRS, CDR2 YFSETQ. The CDR3 consists of 18 residues. The CDR3 nucleotides read TGCGCCAGCACCGATGGTGGAGCGGGGGGTATTCGTAACGGGGAGCTGTTTTTT. Amino acids: CASTDGGAGGIRNGELFF.

The chain recombines TRBV5-1 with TRBJ2-7; maybe TRBD1 (6 bases). Trimming cost V 6 bases and J 0 bases, with 10 bases left between them. The CDR3 covers 13 residues. The germline gives CDR1 SGHRS, CDR2 YFSETQ. CDR3 residues: CASTGDNSYEQYF. CDR3 nucleotides: TGCGCCAGCACCGGGGACAACTCCTACGAGCAGTACTTC.

CDR3 sequence: CASSFDPRVTEQFF. CDR3 DNA sequence: TGCGCCAGCAGCTTCGATCCGCGGGTCACTGAGCAGTTCTTC. The rearrangement uses TRBV5-1 and TRBJ2-1, with D perhaps TRBD2 (5 bases). Germline CDR1 reads SGHRS; CDR2 reads YFSETQ. The CDR3 sequence is 14 residues long. V dropped 2 bases and J dropped 9 bases, with 15 bases sitting between them.

This clone was seen a few times. The gene calls are TRBV5-1 and TRBJ2-3, with 12 bases lining up with TRBD2. Germline lookup yields CDR1 SGHRS and CDR2 YFSETQ. The CDR3 runs 16 residues. V lost 2 bases, J lost 6 bases, and 7 bases stayed unmatched. CDR3 region: CASSFGASGGADTQYF. The CDR3 bases are TGCGCCAGCAGCTTTGGGGCTAGCGGGGGGGCTGATACGCAGTATTTT.

The chain joins TRBV27 to TRBJ2-1; the match to TRBD1 covers 7 bases. Germline trimming cut 6 bases from V and 12 bases from J; bases unmatched to any gene: 11. The length of the CDR3 is 13 residues. CDR1 and CDR2 from the germline V gene are MNHEY and SMNVEV (reference sequence). The CDR3 spells CASSYGQEKGQFF. CDR3 coding DNA: TGTGCCAGCAGCTACGGACAGGAAAAGGGGCAGTTCTTC.

The J gene is TRBJ2-5, the V gene TRBV4-1; TRBD2 aligns across 7 bases. The CDR3 has 15 residues. J gave up 3 bases and V 0 bases, and 4 bases lay outside the gene matches. Germline V CDR1 and CDR2: MGHRA, YSYEKL. CDR3 DNA: TGCGCCAGCAGCCAAGAGACTAGCTTAAAAGAGACCCAGTACTTC. Translating it yields CASSQETSLKETQYF.

The rearrangement uses TRBV7-9 and TRBJ1-4; no clear D. The germline CDR1 and CDR2 sequences are SEHNR and FQNEAQ (reference sequence). Trimming took off 5 bases at V and 6 bases at J, with 10 bases between the two ends. The CDR3 loop spans 13 amino acids. This CDR3 is CASSSPWDEKLFF. The CDR3 DNA reads as TGTGCCAGCAGCAGCCCTTGGGATGAAAAACTGTTTTTT.

The chain combines TRBV19 with TRBJ2-7, with a tentative D call TRBD1 (5 bases). Trimming removed 7 bases at V and 5 bases at J, with 18 bases between. Per germline, CDR1 LNHDA and CDR2 SQIVND (reference sequence). The CDR3 sequence is 14 residues long. CDR3 DNA: TGTGCCAGTAAAACCGGGCAGGGCACCCACGAGCAGTACTTC. This codes for CASKTGQGTHEQYF.

The rearrangement uses TRBV2 and TRBJ2-4; TRBD1 agrees at 9 bases. The CDR3 consists of 15 residues. Germline V gene sequence: CDR1 SNHLY, CDR2 FYNNEI. V shed 7 bases, J shed 10 bases, and the junction held 14 bases outside the gene matches. The CDR3: CASTSTGTGLKIQYF. The CDR3 nucleotides are TGTGCCAGCACGTCTACCGGGACAGGGCTGAAGATTCAGTACTTC.

The chain links TRBV2 to TRBJ1-1; D gene ambiguous. The CDR3 extends over 15 amino acids. Germline CDR1 SNHLY, CDR2 FYNNEI. V lost 1 base and J lost 5, with 14 bases in between. CDR3 sequence (DNA): TGTGCCAGCAGTGAAGGTCTGAGGATGGGGACTGAAGCTTTCTTT. Its protein is CASSEGLRMGTEAFF.

The table lists this clone with a few counts. The chain joins TRBV4-2 to TRBJ1-6; 7 bases are shared with TRBD1. With V trimmed by 7 bases and J by 10 bases, 13 bases remained unmatched. This CDR3 comprises 15 residues. Germline CDR1 LGHNA, CDR2 YNFKEQ. CDR3: CASTVGTERESPLHF. The DNA of the CDR3 is TGTGCCAGCACCGTCGGGACAGAACGGGAATCACCCCTCCACTTT.

The CDR3 bases are TGTGCCAGCAGCCCAGTTGGAGCGGGGGGCCGTAATGAGCAGTTCTTC. Its translation: CASSPVGAGGRNEQFF. The chain is built from TRBV5-5 and TRBJ2-1; the match to TRBD2 covers 9 bases. This CDR3 region has 16 residues. Germline V gives CDR1 SGHKS, CDR2 YYEKEE (reference sequence). V lost 4 bases and J lost 7; bases outside the gene matches: 12.

The genes are TRBV6-5 and TRBJ2-7; the D gene is possibly TRBD2 (7 bases). The CDR3 runs 13 residues. The V end lost 8 bases, the J end lost 0 bases, and 11 bases lay between the germline ends. In germline, CDR1 is MNHEY, CDR2 SVGAGI. CDR3 region: CASGGGISYEQYF. CDR3 nucleotide sequence: TGTGCCAGCGGCGGGGGCATCTCCTACGAGCAGTACTTC.

The rearrangement joins TRBV4-3 to TRBJ2-7; D possibly corresponds to TRBD2 (6 bases). Trimming pared 1 base from V and 6 bases from J, leaving 16 bases between. CDR3 size: 15 residues. Germline CDR1 is LGHNA and CDR2 is YSLEER. The CDR3 spells CASSQAHVGGSEQYF. The CDR3 nucleotides are TGCGCCAGCAGCCAAGCCCACGTGGGGGGAAGCGAGCAGTACTTC.

CDR3 loop: CASSQVEVGEPQHF. For the CDR3, the DNA is TGCGCCAGCAGCCAAGTGGAGGTTGGGGAGCCCCAGCATTTT. The chain is built from TRBV4-1 and TRBJ1-5; D not certain. CDR1 and CDR2 from the germline V gene are MGHRA and YSYEKL. Trimming cost V 1 base and J 8 bases, with 12 bases left between them. The CDR3 sequence is 14 residues long.

V usage is TRBV6-1 and J usage is TRBJ1-2; perhaps TRBD1 as D (5 bases). Between the trimmed V and J ends, which lost 3 bases and 4 bases, there was a span of 24 bases. Germline V lookup: CDR1 MNHNS, CDR2 SASEGT. The CDR3 covers 18 residues. Written as DNA, the CDR3 is TGTGCCAGCAGTGACCCGATCGGGACTCTAAATGTCGGCTATGGCTACACCTTC. Amino acid sequence: CASSDPIGTLNVGYGYTF.

This rearrangement joins TRBV2 to TRBJ1-1; D is ambiguous. The CDR3 is 17 residues long. Trimming took off 4 bases at V and 1 base at J, with 19 bases between the two ends. Germline values: CDR1 SNHLY, CDR2 FYNNEI. DNA for the CDR3: TGTGCCAGCAGTGCAAGAGTGAGGTGGATCGGGAACACTGAAGCTTTCTTT. Protein sequence: CASSARVRWIGNTEAFF. Combining the CDR3 with reference TRBV2 and TRBJ1-1 gives the whole variable domain EPEVTQTPSHQVTQMGQEVILRCVPISNHLYFYWYRQILGQKVEFLVSFYNNEISEKSEIFDDQFSVERPDGSNFTLKIRSTKLEDSAMYFCASSARVRWIGNTEAFFGQGTRLTVV.

The V gene is TRBV4-1, the J gene TRBJ2-7, with 9 bases matching TRBD1. The germline V gene has CDR1 MGHRA and CDR2 YSYEKL. V dropped 4 bases and J dropped 2; count of bases not matched to a gene: 3. CDR3 length: 14 amino acids. CDR3 DNA: TGCGCCAGCAGCCCGGGACAGGGAACCTACGAGCAGTACTTC. Translated: CASSPGQGTYEQYF.

V usage is TRBV7-2 and J usage is TRBJ1-1; D remains ambiguous. The CDR3 is 16 residues long. CDR1 SGHTA and CDR2 FQGNSA come from the germline V gene. Deletions cut 1 base from V and 0 bases from J, with 12 bases between. The CDR3 loop is CASSLGEVSVNTEAFF. The CDR3 nucleotides read TGTGCCAGCAGCTTAGGGGAGGTTTCGGTGAACACTGAAGCTTTCTTT.

This clone was seen once. The chain uses TRBV6-4 and TRBJ1-5; TRBD1 matches 7 bases. In germline, CDR1 is MRHNA, CDR2 SNTAGT. The CDR3 consists of 17 residues. J gave up 4 bases and V 2 bases, and 11 bases lay outside the gene matches. The DNA of the CDR3 is TGTGCCAGCAGTGACCCCATCCAGGGGGTGGAAAATCAGCCCCAGCATTTT. Its translation: CASSDPIQGVENQPQHF.

The V call is TRBV9, the J call TRBJ2-2, with D tentatively TRBD1 (6 bases). This CDR3 region has 16 residues. Looked up from germline, CDR1 is SGDLS and CDR2 is YYNGEE. Between the trimmed V and J ends, which lost 0 bases and 6 bases, there was a span of 15 bases. The CDR3 DNA follows: TGTGCCAGCAGCGTAGATAGCAGGGGCCTCTCCGGGGAGCTGTTTTTT. This codes for CASSVDSRGLSGELFF. The full variable domain, rest sourced from reference TRBV9 and TRBJ2-2, is DSGVTQTPKHLITATGQRVTLRCSPRSGDLSVYWYQQSLDQGLQFLIQYYNGEERAKGNILERFSAQQFPDLHSELNLSSLELGDSALYFCASSVDSRGLSGELFFGEGSRLTVL.

A single count supports this clone. This chain links TRBV11-2 with TRBJ2-5, with TRBD2 matching over 10 bases. The length of the CDR3 is 16 residues. J gave up 9 bases and V 3 bases, and 13 bases lay outside the gene matches. CDR1 SGHAT and CDR2 FQNNGV come from the germline V gene. In nucleotides, the CDR3 is TGTGCCAGCAGCTTCTGGCTAGCGGGGGTGCCCATGGCCCAGTACTTC. Translating gives CASSFWLAGVPMAQYF.

The chain links TRBV18 to TRBJ1-1; D might be TRBD1 (5 bases). The CDR3 runs to 14 residues. Germline assignment: CDR1 KGHSH and CDR2 LQKENI. V was shortened by 4 bases and J by 6 bases, with 15 bases between the two germline ends. CDR3 sequence: CASSRSGEYSEAFF. In DNA form, the CDR3 reads TGTGCCAGCTCACGGTCGGGGGAATATTCTGAAGCTTTCTTT.

The chain recombines TRBV7-9 with TRBJ2-3, with 12 bases fitting TRBD2. After removal of 4 bases from V and 3 bases from J, the junction contained 5 bases not matched to a gene. Germline V lookup: CDR1 SEHNR, CDR2 FQNEAQ (reference sequence). There are 16 residues in the CDR3. This chain's CDR3 is CASSSQTSGGTDTQYF. For the CDR3, the DNA is TGTGCCAGCAGCTCACAGACTAGCGGGGGAACAGATACGCAGTATTTT.

This chain connects TRBV30 to TRBJ1-1; no reliable D call. The germline gives CDR1 GTSNPN, CDR2 SVGIG (reference sequence). The V end was cut by 3 bases, the J end by 0 bases, with 8 bases between. The CDR3 length is 13 residues. The CDR3 DNA sequence: TGTGCCTGGAGCAGAACAATGAACACTGAAGCTTTCTTT. Protein sequence: CAWSRTMNTEAFF.

The chain is built from TRBV2 and TRBJ1-1, with D possibly TRBD1 on 6 matching bases. The CDR3 covers 17 residues. Trimming left V 3 bases short and J 5 bases short, with 22 bases between. Germline CDR1 SNHLY, CDR2 FYNNEI. The CDR3 region has the DNA TGTGCCAGCAGTGATGGGGGGGGGCGGACAGCGGCGACTGAAGCTTTCTTT. It yields the protein CASSDGGGRTAATEAFF.